The clone carrying this TCR beta chain was found a few times. Its antigen is unidentified. Each CDR3 protein is one row after TCRdb ran MiXCR on the RACE reads. Among roughly 110,000 distinct CDR3 sequences listed, roughly 12% were seen once. The sample is drawn from a study of human T cells and chemical hapten exposure. Study overall: Each week of the approximately 26-week study, patients had diphenylcyclopropenone applied to the scalp.

The V and J ends lost 3 bases and 0 bases respectively, with 11 bases between them. The CDR3 is 15 residues long. Per germline, CDR1 MRHNA and CDR2 SNTAGT. Study-level points and caveats: Patch test score was positively correlated with the counts of TCRs that had expanded at PT1. Sensitizing to DPC left TCRs with a frequency above 1 in 1000 unaltered.

Time point in this sample: pre-sensitization, week 0. Indicated treatment: therapeutic diphenylcyclopropenone sensitization with weekly scalp DPC. Suited to DPC and affected by alopecia, the donors ranged from 18 to 70 years old. The sequence derives from a woman aged 50 to 60 with alopecia areata. Some clones in this sample may be carry-over from other donors' samples. This chain joins TRBV6-4 and TRBJ1-2; D is ambiguous. The sample was whole blood, taken in connection with sensitization to the hapten diphenylcyclopropenone (DPC). The CDR3: CASSEGADTNYGYTF. The CDR3 DNA follows: TGTGCCAGCAGTGAAGGCGCAGACACTAACTATGGCTACACCTTC.